A selection of T cell receptor beta chains follows, all from one sample in a study of metastatic and nonmetastatic thyroid tumors. TCRdb used MiXCR to call clones anew from the PCR reads. In the table there are under 15,000 clones, under 25% of which are singletons. Sequenced input: adjacent normal tissue. Source of these receptors: a female donor with papillary thyroid cancer or a benign thyroid nodule (not recorded which). Some clones in this sample may be carry-over from other donors' samples. Both conserved end residues are trimmed from each CDR3. Fields, in order: D gene, J gene, V gene, CDR3 protein. A D gene is named only where the DNA matches it firmly.

- | TRBJ1-2 | TRBV5-1 | ASLPTPGKVYGYT
- | TRBJ2-7 | TRBV6-5 | ASSYREWSDEQY
- | TRBJ1-4 | TRBV20-1 | SARQTATNEKLF
TRBD2 | TRBJ2-5 | TRBV4-3 | ANNQALAGAETQY
TRBD2 | TRBJ2-7 | TRBV2 | ASKRSGSSYEQY
- | TRBJ1-1 | TRBV20-1 | SWEPTQAF
TRBD1 | TRBJ2-7 | TRBV27 | ASSLFRQGADYEQY
TRBD2 | TRBJ2-3 | TRBV6-2/TRBV6-3 | ASSGAGLCTQY
- | TRBJ1-5 | TRBV2 | ASSERYNQPQH
- | TRBJ2-1 | TRBV5-1 | ASILASNEQF
- | TRBJ2-1 | TRBV3-1 | ASSPKSSYNEQF
TRBD1 | TRBJ1-2 | TRBV18 | ASSPGQGGGYT
TRBD1 | TRBJ1-2 | TRBV13 | ASSLGQGGT
TRBD2 | TRBJ2-3 | TRBV6-1 | ASSPGTSPTDTQY
TRBD1 | TRBJ1-1 | TRBV6-8 | ASRSTGLGFAF
- | TRBJ2-7 | TRBV5-6 | ASSLSVYSYEQY
- | TRBJ2-3 | TRBV2 | ASSEVVVPYTQY
TRBD2 | TRBJ2-1 | TRBV7-8 | ASSRTSGISNEQF
TRBD1 | TRBJ1-6 | TRBV10-3 | AISGVGTGRANNSPLH